This is a list of T cell receptor beta chains from one sample in a study of T cell responses to AZD1222 COVID-19 vaccine. Using immunoSEQ multiplex PCR, the repertoire was profiled, and TCRdb retains in-frame clones only, with some absent. The table has 100,000 to 150,000 clones, 80% to 90% seen once; the top ten hold approximately 6.5%. The specimen was peripheral blood, collected 28 days after the second AZD1222 dose. The receptors were gathered from an adult who received the AZD1222 COVID-19 vaccine. Each CDR3 is given with its conserved first and last residue. A D gene is named only where the DNA matches it firmly. Only some rows state a clone size, as once, few, many or a class for expanded clones.

clone size: once; J gene: TRBJ2-1; V gene: TRBV6-5; D gene: -; CDR3 DNA: TGTGCCAGCAGTTACCTAACTGGCAATGAGCAGTTCTTC; CDR3 protein: CASSYLTGNEQFF
clone size: few; J gene: TRBJ1-1; V gene: TRBV11-3; D gene: -; CDR3 DNA: TGTGCCAGCAGGTCCGATGCGAGTGAAGCTTTCTTT; CDR3 protein: CASRSDASEAFF
clone size: -; J gene: TRBJ1-2; V gene: TRBV2; D gene: -; CDR3 DNA: TGTGCCAGCAGTGATAGATACCGCCTAATAACTTACTATGGCTACACCTTC; CDR3 protein: CASSDRYRLITYYGYTF
clone size: -; J gene: TRBJ2-5; V gene: TRBV10-3; D gene: TRBD2; CDR3 DNA: TGTGCCATCAGGGCGACTAGCGGTTCCCAAGAGACCCAGTACTTC; CDR3 protein: CAIRATSGSQETQYF
clone size: once; J gene: TRBJ1-5; V gene: TRBV19; D gene: TRBD1; CDR3 DNA: TGTGCCAGTAGTAGACAGGGCAGCAATCAGCCCCAGCATTTT; CDR3 protein: CASSRQGSNQPQHF
clone size: -; J gene: TRBJ1-2; V gene: TRBV6-5; D gene: -; CDR3 DNA: TGTGCCAGCAGTTACCTGGGGGGCGCTTGGGGCTACACCTTC; CDR3 protein: CASSYLGGAWGYTF
clone size: -; J gene: TRBJ2-1; V gene: TRBV5-8; D gene: TRBD2; CDR3 DNA: TGTGCCAGTTTACCTCCGGGACTAGTTTCCTACAATGAGCAGTTCTTC; CDR3 protein: CASLPPGLVSYNEQFF
clone size: -; J gene: TRBJ1-3; V gene: TRBV4-1; D gene: -; CDR3 DNA: TGCGCCAGCAGCCAAGTGAGGGTAGCGGGAAACACCATATATTTT; CDR3 protein: CASSQVRVAGNTIYF
clone size: once; J gene: TRBJ1-1; V gene: TRBV30; D gene: -; CDR3 DNA: TGTGCCTGGAGGGCCGCGGGGAGGAACACTGAAGCTTTCTTT; CDR3 protein: CAWRAAGRNTEAFF
clone size: -; J gene: TRBJ1-4; V gene: TRBV6-5; D gene: TRBD1; CDR3 DNA: TGTGCCAGCAGTTACGGAGCAGGGGGCGATGAAAAACTGTTTTTT; CDR3 protein: CASSYGAGGDEKLFF
clone size: -; J gene: TRBJ1-1; V gene: TRBV5-1; D gene: -; CDR3 DNA: TGCGCCAGCAGCCTGGTCGATGGGATCACTGAAGCTTTCTTT; CDR3 protein: CASSLVDGITEAFF
clone size: once; J gene: TRBJ2-7; V gene: TRBV30; D gene: -; CDR3 DNA: TGTGCCTGGAGTGCCAGGGGCAGGTCGACCTACGAGCAGTACTTC; CDR3 protein: CAWSARGRSTYEQYF
clone size: -; J gene: TRBJ1-1; V gene: TRBV5-5; D gene: -; CDR3 DNA: TGTGCCAGCAGCTTTAAAAGGGACACTGAAGCTTTCTTT; CDR3 protein: CASSFKRDTEAFF
clone size: -; J gene: TRBJ2-7; V gene: TRBV5-1; D gene: -; CDR3 DNA: TGCGCCAGCAGCTTGGAGCAGTTCCCCTACGAGCAGTACTTC; CDR3 protein: CASSLEQFPYEQYF
clone size: -; J gene: TRBJ2-7; V gene: TRBV7-9; D gene: TRBD2; CDR3 DNA: TGTGCCAGCACCGGACTCGGGGGGGCTTCCTACGAGCAGTACTTC; CDR3 protein: CASTGLGGASYEQYF
clone size: -; J gene: TRBJ1-2; V gene: TRBV28; D gene: -; CDR3 DNA: TGTGCCAGCAGTTTAGAGGGGTATGGCTACACCTTC; CDR3 protein: CASSLEGYGYTF
clone size: -; J gene: TRBJ2-5; V gene: TRBV7-2; D gene: -; CDR3 DNA: TGTGCCAGCAGCTTAGCTTGGGGAGGGGGGTTACGGGAGACCCAGTACTTC; CDR3 protein: CASSLAWGGGLRETQYF
clone size: -; J gene: TRBJ2-7; V gene: TRBV5-6; D gene: -; CDR3 DNA: TGTGCCAGCAGCTTACCTCGTAACGAGCAGTACTTC; CDR3 protein: CASSLPRNEQYF
clone size: -; J gene: TRBJ1-2; V gene: TRBV7-8; D gene: -; CDR3 DNA: TGTGCCAGCAGCCTGGAAGGGCCGGGTAACTATGGCTACACCTTC; CDR3 protein: CASSLEGPGNYGYTF
clone size: -; J gene: TRBJ1-2; V gene: TRBV7-9; D gene: -; CDR3 DNA: TGTGCCAGCAGCTCGTCCCGGGACCCATCGGGCTATGGCTACACCTTC; CDR3 protein: CASSSSRDPSGYGYTF
clone size: -; J gene: TRBJ2-2; V gene: TRBV7-3; D gene: -; CDR3 DNA: TGTGCCAGCAGCTTGTCGACAGTCAACACCGGGGAGCTGTTTTTT; CDR3 protein: CASSLSTVNTGELFF
clone size: once; J gene: TRBJ2-7; V gene: TRBV3-1/TRBV3-2; D gene: -; CDR3 DNA: TGTGCCAGCAGCCGCCTGGGCGACTACGAGCAGTACTTC; CDR3 protein: CASSRLGDYEQYF
clone size: -; J gene: TRBJ1-1; V gene: TRBV11-3; D gene: -; CDR3 DNA: TGTGCCAGCAGCTTTGAGGGTTCGTACACTGAAGCTTTCTTT; CDR3 protein: CASSFEGSYTEAFF
clone size: -; J gene: TRBJ2-7; V gene: TRBV6-5; D gene: -; CDR3 DNA: TGTGCCAGCAGAGGCGGAGACGAGCAGTACTTC; CDR3 protein: CASRGGDEQYF
clone size: once; J gene: TRBJ2-7; V gene: TRBV19; D gene: -; CDR3 DNA: TGTGCCAGTAGTGTCCGAGCCTCTAACGAGCAGTACTTC; CDR3 protein: CASSVRASNEQYF
clone size: few; J gene: TRBJ2-7; V gene: TRBV9; D gene: -; CDR3 DNA: TGTGCCAGCAGCGTAGAGGTCCGAAGGGGAAAGGGGTACGAGCAGTACTTC; CDR3 protein: CASSVEVRRGKGYEQYF
clone size: -; J gene: TRBJ1-4; V gene: TRBV2; D gene: TRBD1; CDR3 DNA: TGTGCCAGCAGTGAACCCGACAGGGGGAATGAAAAACTGTTTTTT; CDR3 protein: CASSEPDRGNEKLFF
clone size: once; J gene: TRBJ2-2; V gene: TRBV5-1; D gene: -; CDR3 DNA: TGCGCCAGCAGCTTGGGTATTCTCACGGAGTTTCGGGAGCTGTTTTTT; CDR3 protein: CASSLGILTEFRELFF
clone size: few; J gene: TRBJ2-1; V gene: TRBV21-1; D gene: -; CDR3 DNA: TGTGCCAGCATATTATCCGGGACAGGGAGCCTAGTTGCCCACAATGAGCAGTTCTTC; CDR3 protein: CASILSGTGSLVAHNEQFF
clone size: -; J gene: TRBJ1-1; V gene: TRBV11-3; D gene: -; CDR3 DNA: TGTGCCAGCAGCTTTCCGGGACTGAACACTGAAGCTTTCTTT; CDR3 protein: CASSFPGLNTEAFF
clone size: -; J gene: TRBJ2-3; V gene: TRBV7-3; D gene: TRBD1; CDR3 DNA: TGTGCCAGCAGCGAGCCCAACAGGGGAGATACGCAGTATTTT; CDR3 protein: CASSEPNRGDTQYF
clone size: -; J gene: TRBJ2-5; V gene: TRBV10-3; D gene: -; CDR3 DNA: TGTGCCATCAGTCCAGGGCAGGAGACCCAGTACTTC; CDR3 protein: CAISPGQETQYF
clone size: -; J gene: TRBJ2-1; V gene: TRBV6-5; D gene: -; CDR3 DNA: TGTGCCAGCAGTTACTCTGGGGGACCTAGGAATGAGCAGTTCTTC; CDR3 protein: CASSYSGGPRNEQFF
clone size: -; J gene: TRBJ1-2; V gene: TRBV27; D gene: -; CDR3 DNA: TGTGCCAGCGTTGACAGACTCTATGGCTACACCTTC; CDR3 protein: CASVDRLYGYTF
clone size: -; J gene: TRBJ2-2; V gene: TRBV25-1; D gene: -; CDR3 DNA: TGTGCCAGCAGTGACGCGGGACCGAACACCGGGGAGCTGTTTTTT; CDR3 protein: CASSDAGPNTGELFF